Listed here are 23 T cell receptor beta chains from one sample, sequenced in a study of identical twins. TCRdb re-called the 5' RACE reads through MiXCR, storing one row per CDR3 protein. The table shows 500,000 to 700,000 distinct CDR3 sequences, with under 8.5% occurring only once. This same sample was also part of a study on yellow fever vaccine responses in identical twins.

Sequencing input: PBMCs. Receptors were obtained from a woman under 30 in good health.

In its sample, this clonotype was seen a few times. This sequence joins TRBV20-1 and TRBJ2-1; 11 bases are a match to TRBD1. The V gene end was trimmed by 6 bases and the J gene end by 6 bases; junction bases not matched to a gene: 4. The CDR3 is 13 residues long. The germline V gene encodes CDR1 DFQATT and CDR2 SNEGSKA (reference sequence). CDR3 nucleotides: TGCAGTGCGAGGACAGGGGGCCTCAATGAGCAGTTCTTC. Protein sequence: CSARTGGLNEQFF.

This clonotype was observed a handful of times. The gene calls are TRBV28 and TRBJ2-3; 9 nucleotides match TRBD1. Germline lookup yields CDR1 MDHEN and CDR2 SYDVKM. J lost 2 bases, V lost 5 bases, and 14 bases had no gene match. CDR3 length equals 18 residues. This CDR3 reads CASSPDRGKRDYTDTQYF. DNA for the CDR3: TGTGCCAGCAGTCCAGACAGGGGGAAGCGGGACTACACAGATACGCAGTATTTT.

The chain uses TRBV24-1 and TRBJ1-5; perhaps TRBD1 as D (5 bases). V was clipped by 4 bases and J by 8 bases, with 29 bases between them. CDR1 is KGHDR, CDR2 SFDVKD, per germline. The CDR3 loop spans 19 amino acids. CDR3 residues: CATSDPGASWGTSREPQHF. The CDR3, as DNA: TGTGCCACCAGTGACCCGGGCGCGTCATGGGGCACCTCCAGGGAGCCCCAGCATTTT.

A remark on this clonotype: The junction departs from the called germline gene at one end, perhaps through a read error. The DNA of the CDR3 is TGTGCCACCAGCCCACCCGGGCGGGGGGGCAATGAGCAGTTCTTC. Residues: CATSPPGRGGNEQFF. J is TRBJ2-1 and V is TRBV3-1; 9 bases are a match to TRBD2. Germline assignment: CDR1 LGHDT and CDR2 YNNKEL (reference sequence). This CDR3 has 15 residues.

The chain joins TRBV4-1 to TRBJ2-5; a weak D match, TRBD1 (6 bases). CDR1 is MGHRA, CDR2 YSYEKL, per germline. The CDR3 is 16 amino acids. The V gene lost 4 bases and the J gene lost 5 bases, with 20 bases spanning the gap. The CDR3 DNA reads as TGCGCCAGCAGCCCACCCCTGGCCTGGCAGGGGGAGACCCAGTACTTC. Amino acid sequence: CASSPPLAWQGETQYF.

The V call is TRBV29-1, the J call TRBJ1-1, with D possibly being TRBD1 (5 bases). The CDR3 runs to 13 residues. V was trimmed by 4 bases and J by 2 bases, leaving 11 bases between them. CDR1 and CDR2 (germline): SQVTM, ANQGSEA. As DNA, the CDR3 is TGCAGCGTTGGAGGTGGGGACAACACTGAAGCTTTCTTT. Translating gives CSVGGGDNTEAFF. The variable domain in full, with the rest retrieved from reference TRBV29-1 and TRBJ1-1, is SAVISQKPSRDICQRGTSLTIQCQVDSQVTMMFWYRQQPGQSLTLIATANQGSEATYESGFVIDKFPISRPNLTFSTLTVSNMSPEDSSIYLCSVGGGDNTEAFFGQGTRLTVV.

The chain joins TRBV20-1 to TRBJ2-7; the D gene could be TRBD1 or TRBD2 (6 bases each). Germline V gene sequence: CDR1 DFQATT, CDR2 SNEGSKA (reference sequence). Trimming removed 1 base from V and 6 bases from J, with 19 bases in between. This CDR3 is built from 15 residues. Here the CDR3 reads CSARGLGGFLVEQYF. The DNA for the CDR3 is TGCAGTGCTAGAGGCTTGGGGGGCTTTCTGGTCGAGCAGTACTTC.

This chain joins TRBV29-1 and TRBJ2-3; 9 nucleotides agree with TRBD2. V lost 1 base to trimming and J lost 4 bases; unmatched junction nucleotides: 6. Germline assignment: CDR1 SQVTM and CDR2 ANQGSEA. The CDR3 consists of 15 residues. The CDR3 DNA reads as TGCAGCGTTGAAGTGGCGGGGGGGGAGGCAGATACGCAGTATTTT. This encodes CSVEVAGGEADTQYF.

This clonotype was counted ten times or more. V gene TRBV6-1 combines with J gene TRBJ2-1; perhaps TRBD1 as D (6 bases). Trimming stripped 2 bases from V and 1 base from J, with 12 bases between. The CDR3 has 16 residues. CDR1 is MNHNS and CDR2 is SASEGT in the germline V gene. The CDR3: CASSELTGSSYNEQFF. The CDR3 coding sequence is TGTGCCAGCAGTGAACTGACAGGCAGTTCCTACAATGAGCAGTTCTTC.

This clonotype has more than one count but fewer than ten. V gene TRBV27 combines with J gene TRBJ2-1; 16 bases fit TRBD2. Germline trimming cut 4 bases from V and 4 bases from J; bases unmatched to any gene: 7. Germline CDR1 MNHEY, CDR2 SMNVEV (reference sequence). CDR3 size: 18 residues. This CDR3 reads CASSSPGLAGGPYNEQFF. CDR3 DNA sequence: TGTGCCAGCAGTTCGCCGGGACTAGCGGGAGGGCCTTACAATGAGCAGTTCTTC.

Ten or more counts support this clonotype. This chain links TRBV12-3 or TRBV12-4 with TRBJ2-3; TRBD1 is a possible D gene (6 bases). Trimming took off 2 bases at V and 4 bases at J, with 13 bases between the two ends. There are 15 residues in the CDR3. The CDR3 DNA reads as TGTGCCAGCAGTTTACCAGTTGGGACACCAGATACGCAGTATTTT. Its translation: CASSLPVGTPDTQYF.

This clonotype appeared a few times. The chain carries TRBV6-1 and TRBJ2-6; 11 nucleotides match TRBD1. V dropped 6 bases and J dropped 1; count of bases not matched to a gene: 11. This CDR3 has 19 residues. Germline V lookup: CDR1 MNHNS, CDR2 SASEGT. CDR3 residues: CASSSPRGQGVSGANVLTF. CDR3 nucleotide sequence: TGTGCCAGCAGCTCTCCCCGGGGACAGGGGGTATCTGGGGCCAACGTCCTGACTTTC.

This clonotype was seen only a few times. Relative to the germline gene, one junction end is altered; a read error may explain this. The chain's CDR3 is CASSFIAGGRSYNEQSF. In DNA form, the CDR3 reads TGTGCCAGCAGCTTCATAGCGGGGGGCCGCTCCTACAATGAGCAGTCCTTC. This sequence joins TRBV11-2 and TRBJ2-1; 10 bases map to TRBD2. The CDR3 runs to 17 residues. The germline V gene has CDR1 SGHAT and CDR2 FQNNGV.

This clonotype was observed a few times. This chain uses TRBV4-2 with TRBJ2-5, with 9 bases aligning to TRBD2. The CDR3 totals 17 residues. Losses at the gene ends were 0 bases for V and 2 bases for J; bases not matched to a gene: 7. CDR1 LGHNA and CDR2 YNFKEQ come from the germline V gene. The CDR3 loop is CASSQDGLAGLQETQYF. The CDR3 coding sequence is TGTGCCAGCAGCCAAGATGGGCTAGCGGGGTTGCAAGAGACCCAGTACTTC.

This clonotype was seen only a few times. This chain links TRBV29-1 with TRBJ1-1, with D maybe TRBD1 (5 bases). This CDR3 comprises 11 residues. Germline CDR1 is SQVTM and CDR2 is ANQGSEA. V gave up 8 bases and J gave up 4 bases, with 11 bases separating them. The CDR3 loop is CSTSQGTEAFF. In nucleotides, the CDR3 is TGCAGCACCTCCCAGGGCACTGAAGCTTTCTTT.

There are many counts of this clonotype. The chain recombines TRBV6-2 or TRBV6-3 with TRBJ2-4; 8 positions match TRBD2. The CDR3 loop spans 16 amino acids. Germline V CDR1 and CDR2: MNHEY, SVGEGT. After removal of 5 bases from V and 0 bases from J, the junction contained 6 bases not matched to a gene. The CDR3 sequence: CASSLSGGRAKNIQYF. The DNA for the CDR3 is TGTGCCAGCAGTCTCAGCGGGGGACGAGCCAAAAACATTCAGTACTTC.

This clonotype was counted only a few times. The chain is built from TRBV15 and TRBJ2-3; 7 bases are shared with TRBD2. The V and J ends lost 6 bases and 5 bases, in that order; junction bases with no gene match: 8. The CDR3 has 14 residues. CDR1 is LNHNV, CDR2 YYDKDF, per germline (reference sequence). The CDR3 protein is CATSPAGLVDTQYF. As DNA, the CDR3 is TGTGCCACCAGTCCAGCGGGATTGGTAGATACGCAGTATTTT. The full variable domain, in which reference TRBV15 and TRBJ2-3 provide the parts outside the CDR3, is DAMVIQNPRYQVTQFGKPVTLSCSQTLNHNVMYWYQQKSSQAPKLLFHYYDKDFNNEADTPDNFQSRRPNTSFCFLDIRSPGLGDTAMYLCATSPAGLVDTQYFGPGTRLTVL.

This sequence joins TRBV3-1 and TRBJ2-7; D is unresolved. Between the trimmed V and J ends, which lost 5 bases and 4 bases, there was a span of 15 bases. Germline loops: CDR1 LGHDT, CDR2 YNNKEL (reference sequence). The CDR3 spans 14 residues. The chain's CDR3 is CASSVRSLAYEQYF. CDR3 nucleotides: TGTGCCAGCAGCGTAAGGAGCCTCGCGTACGAGCAGTACTTC.

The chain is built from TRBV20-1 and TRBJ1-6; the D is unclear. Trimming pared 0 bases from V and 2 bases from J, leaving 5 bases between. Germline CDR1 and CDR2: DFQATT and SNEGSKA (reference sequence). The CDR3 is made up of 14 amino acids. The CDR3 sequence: CSARDGTYNSPLHF. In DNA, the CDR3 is TGCAGTGCTAGAGATGGGACCTATAATTCACCCCTCCACTTT.

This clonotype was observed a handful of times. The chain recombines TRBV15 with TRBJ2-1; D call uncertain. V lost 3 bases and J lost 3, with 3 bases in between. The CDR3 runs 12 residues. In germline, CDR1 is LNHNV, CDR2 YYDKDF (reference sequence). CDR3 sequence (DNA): TGTGCCACCAGCAGGAACTACAATGAGCAGTTCTTC. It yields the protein CATSRNYNEQFF.

In nucleotides, the CDR3 is TGTGCCAGCAGCCAAGGACTAGGCGAGCAGTACGTC. Residues: CASSQGLGEQYV. The chain couples TRBV3-1 to TRBJ2-7; D perhaps matches TRBD2 (6 bases). The V and J ends lost 1 base and 6 bases respectively, with 7 bases between them. This CDR3 has 12 residues. The V gene's germline CDR1 is LGHDT and CDR2 YNNKEL (reference sequence).

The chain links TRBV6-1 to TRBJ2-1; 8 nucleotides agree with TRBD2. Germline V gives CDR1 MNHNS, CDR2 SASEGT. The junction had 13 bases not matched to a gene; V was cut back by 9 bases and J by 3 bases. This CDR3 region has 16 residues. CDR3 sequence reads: CARSRSGSGNYNEQFF. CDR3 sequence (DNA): TGTGCCAGAAGCCGGAGCGGGAGCGGAAACTACAATGAGCAGTTCTTC.

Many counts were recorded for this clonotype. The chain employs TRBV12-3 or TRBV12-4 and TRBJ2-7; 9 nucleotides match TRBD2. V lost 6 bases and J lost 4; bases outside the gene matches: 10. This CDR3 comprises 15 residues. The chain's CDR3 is CASSPWGSGRYEQYF. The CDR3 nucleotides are TGTGCCAGCAGCCCTTGGGGTAGCGGGAGATACGAGCAGTACTTC.